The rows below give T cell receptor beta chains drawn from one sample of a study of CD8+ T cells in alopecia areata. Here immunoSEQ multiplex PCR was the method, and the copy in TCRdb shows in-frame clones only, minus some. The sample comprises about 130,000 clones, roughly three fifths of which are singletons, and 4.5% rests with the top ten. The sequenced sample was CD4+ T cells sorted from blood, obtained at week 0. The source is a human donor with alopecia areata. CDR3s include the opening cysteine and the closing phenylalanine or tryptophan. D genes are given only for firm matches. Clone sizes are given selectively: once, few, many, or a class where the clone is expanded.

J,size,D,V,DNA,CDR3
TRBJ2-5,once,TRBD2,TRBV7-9,TGTGCCAGCAGCTTGGGACTAGCGGGAATGGAGACCCAGTACTTC,CASSLGLAGMETQYF
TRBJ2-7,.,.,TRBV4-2,TGTGCCAGCAGCCAAGATGCCAGCGCCCCCTACGAGCAGTACTTC,CASSQDASAPYEQYF
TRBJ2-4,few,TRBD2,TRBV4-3,TGCGCCAGCAGCCAGGCTACTAGCGGGGGGAACATTCAGTACTTC,CASSQATSGGNIQYF
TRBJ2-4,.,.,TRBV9,TGTGCCAGCAGCGTAGCTGCAAATTTAGCCAAAAACATTCAGTACTTC,CASSVAANLAKNIQYF
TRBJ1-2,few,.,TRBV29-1,TGCAGCGTTGAAACGGGAGAGGGTGGTGGCTACACCTTC,CSVETGEGGGYTF
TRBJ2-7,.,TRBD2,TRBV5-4,TGTGCCAGCAGCCAGATAGCGGGAAAGCAGTACTTC,CASSQIAGKQYF
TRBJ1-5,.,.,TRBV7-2,TGTGCCAGCAGCTCTGCCAGAGGCCTACAGCATTTT,CASSSARGLQHF
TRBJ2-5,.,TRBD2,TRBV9,TGTGCCAGCAGCGTAGCGGGAGGGCCGTTAGAGACCCAGTACTTC,CASSVAGGPLETQYF
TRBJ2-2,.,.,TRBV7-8,TGTGCCAGCAGCTCTAATGGACGAGCAACGGGGGAGCTGTTTTTT,CASSSNGRATGELFF
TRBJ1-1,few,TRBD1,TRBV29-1,TGCAGCGGGACAGGGAGTTATGAAGCTTTCTTT,CSGTGSYEAFF
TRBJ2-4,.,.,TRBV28,TGTGCCAGCAGGGGGCAGGCCATTCCGTACTTC,CASRGQAIPYF
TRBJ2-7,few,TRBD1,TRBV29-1,TGCAGCGTAGGGACAGGGGGAAACTACGAGCAGTACTTC,CSVGTGGNYEQYF
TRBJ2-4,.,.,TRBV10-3,TGTGCCATCAGTGAGTCTCAACTAGCCAAAAACATTCAGTACTTC,CAISESQLAKNIQYF
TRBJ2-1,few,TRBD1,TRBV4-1,TGCGCCAGCAGCCAAGATTCACGCACAGGGGGCCTTTACAATGAGCAGTTCTTC,CASSQDSRTGGLYNEQFF
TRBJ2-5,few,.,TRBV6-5,TGTGCCAGCAGTTACTCGAATGGGCAAGAGACCCAGTACTTC,CASSYSNGQETQYF
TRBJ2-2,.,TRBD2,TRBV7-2,TGTGCCAGCAGCTTGACTAGCGGACGGCTCACAATGAACACCGGGGAGCTGTTTTTT,CASSLTSGRLTMNTGELFF
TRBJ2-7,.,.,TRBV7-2,TGTGCCAGCAGCATAGCACGGGTAGGGTACGAGCAGTACTTC,CASSIARVGYEQYF
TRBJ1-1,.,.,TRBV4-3,TGCGCCAGCAGCCAAGATCGGGCAGGGTGGGATTCCAATGAAGCTTTCTTT,CASSQDRAGWDSNEAFF
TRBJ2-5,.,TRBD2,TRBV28,TGTGCCAGCAGCTTGGGAGGGCCAGGTCGGGAGACCCAGTACTTC,CASSLGGPGRETQYF
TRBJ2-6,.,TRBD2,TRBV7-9,TGTGCCAGCAGCTTAAATTCGGGAGGTCTCGCTGGGGCCAACGTCCTGACTTTC,CASSLNSGGLAGANVLTF
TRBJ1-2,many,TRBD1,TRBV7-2,TGTGCCAGCTCCCTGGACAGGGCTAAGTATGGCTACACCTTC,CASSLDRAKYGYTF
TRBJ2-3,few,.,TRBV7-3,TGTGCCAGCAGGCTAGCAGGCACAGATACGCAGTATTTT,CASRLAGTDTQYF
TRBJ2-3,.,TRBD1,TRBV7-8,TGTGCCAGCAGCTTATTGAGGACAGGGGATACGCAGTATTTT,CASSLLRTGDTQYF
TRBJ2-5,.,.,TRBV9,TGTGCCAGCAGCGTAGACGGGGGTCGGTCGGCCCAGTACTTC,CASSVDGGRSAQYF
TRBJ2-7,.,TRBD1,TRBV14,TGTGCCAGCAGCCAAGAAAGTTTCGGACAGGGAATTTCCTACGAGCAGTACTTC,CASSQESFGQGISYEQYF
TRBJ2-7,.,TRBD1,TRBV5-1,TGCGCCAGCAGCTTAGACAGGGGAGGCGACGAGCAGTACTTC,CASSLDRGGDEQYF
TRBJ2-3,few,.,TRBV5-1,TGCGCCAGCAGCTTGGAGGGGGGAACCGGCACAGATACGCAGTATTTT,CASSLEGGTGTDTQYF
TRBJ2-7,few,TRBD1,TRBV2,TGTGCCAGCAGTAGACAGGGATCAGGCGAGCAGTACTTC,CASSRQGSGEQYF
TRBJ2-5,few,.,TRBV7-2,TGTGCCAGCAGCTTAAACTCCAGGGAAGAGACCCAGTACTTC,CASSLNSREETQYF
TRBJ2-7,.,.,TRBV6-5,TGTGCCAGCAGCGATACCGGGAGCTACGAGCAGTACTTC,CASSDTGSYEQYF
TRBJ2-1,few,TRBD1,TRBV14,TGTGCCAGCAGCCAACTGACAGGGGGCTACAATGAGCAGTTCTTC,CASSQLTGGYNEQFF
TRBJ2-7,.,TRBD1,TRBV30,TGTGCCTGGAGTGTAAGAGGGACAGGGTTCCACGAGCAGTACTTC,CAWSVRGTGFHEQYF
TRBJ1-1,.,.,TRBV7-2,TGTGCCAGCAGCTTCATGGTAAAGGACACTGAAGCTTTCTTT,CASSFMVKDTEAFF
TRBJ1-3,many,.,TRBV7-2,TGTGCCAGCAGCTTAGGGGGCGGGCCTGGAAACACCATATATTTT,CASSLGGGPGNTIYF
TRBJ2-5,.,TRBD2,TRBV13,TGTGCCAGCAGCCGGGGCGGGAGCGGAGAGACCCAGTACTTC,CASSRGGSGETQYF
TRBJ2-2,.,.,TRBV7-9,TGTGCCAGCAGCTTAGCGCCCGAGACGCTGGACACCGGGGAGCTGTTTTTT,CASSLAPETLDTGELFF
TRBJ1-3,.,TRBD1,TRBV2,TGTGCCAGACCAGGGGGGGCTCGTATAAGCTCTGGAAACACCATATATTTT,CARPGGARISSGNTIYF
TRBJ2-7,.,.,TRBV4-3,TGCGCCAGCAGCCAAGACCTCAACAACGAGCAGTACTTC,CASSQDLNNEQYF
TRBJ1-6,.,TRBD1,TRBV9,TGTGCCAGCTCAGGGGGACTGGATTCACCCCTCCACTTT,CASSGGLDSPLHF
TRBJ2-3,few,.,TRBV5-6,TGTGCCAGCAGCTTCGGGGGATTGGGCACAGATACGCAGTATTTT,CASSFGGLGTDTQYF
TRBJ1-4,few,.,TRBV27,TGTGCCAGCACCACGCCCGGCAGGGGAAATGAAAAACTGTTTTTT,CASTTPGRGNEKLFF
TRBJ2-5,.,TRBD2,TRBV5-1,TGCGCCAGCAGCTTGCCTAGCGGGGACCTTGAGACCCAGTACTTC,CASSLPSGDLETQYF
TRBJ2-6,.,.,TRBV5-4,TGTGCCAGCAGGAGGGACTCTGGGGCCAACGTCCTGACTTTC,CASRRDSGANVLTF
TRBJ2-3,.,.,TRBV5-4,TGTGCCAGCAGCTTTGGGGGCGAAGGAGATACGCAGTATTTT,CASSFGGEGDTQYF
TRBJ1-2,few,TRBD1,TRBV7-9,TGTGCCAGCAGCTTATTTCCAGAACGGGACAGTATAAACTATGGCTACACCTTC,CASSLFPERDSINYGYTF
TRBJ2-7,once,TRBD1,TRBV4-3,TGCGCCAGCAGCCAACAAGGGACAGGGGCCTACGAGCAGTACTTC,CASSQQGTGAYEQYF
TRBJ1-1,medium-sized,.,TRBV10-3,TGTGCCATCAGTGAAGGGGGGGCCCCGAACACTGAAGCTTTCTTT,CAISEGGAPNTEAFF
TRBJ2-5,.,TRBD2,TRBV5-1,TGCGCCAGCAGCTTGCCCCTAGCGGGGGAAGAGACCCAGTACTTC,CASSLPLAGEETQYF
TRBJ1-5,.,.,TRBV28,TGTGCCAGCAGTTCCCCCGATTTACCCAGCAATCAGCCCCAGCATTTT,CASSSPDLPSNQPQHF
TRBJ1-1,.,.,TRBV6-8,TGTGCCAGCAGTCTCCTACCTCGACCCAGGGGGAACACTGAAGCTTTCTTT,CASSLLPRPRGNTEAFF
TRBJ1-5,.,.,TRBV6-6,TGTGCCAGCAGAAATGGGGATCAGCCCCAGCATTTT,CASRNGDQPQHF
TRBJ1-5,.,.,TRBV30,TGTGCCTGGAGTGTACCTTTAGGGTATAGCAATCAGCCCCAGCATTTT,CAWSVPLGYSNQPQHF
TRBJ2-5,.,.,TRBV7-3,TGTGCCAGCAGCCCAACCCTGACGGAGACCCAGTACTTC,CASSPTLTETQYF